This TCR beta chain comes out of a study of OX40 agonist ivuxolimab in advanced cancers. The table came from immunoSEQ multiplex PCR; TCRdb's copy has only in-frame clones and leaves some out. The table includes around 15,000 clones, around 84% detected once. Germline V gene sequence: CDR1 MNHEY, CDR2 SMNVEV (reference sequence). The CDR3 covers 15 residues. Trimming removed 4 bases at V and 6 bases at J, with 19 bases between. The source of this sequence is an adult with an advanced solid tumor such as melanoma, head and neck, liver or kidney cancer. V gene TRBV27 combines with J gene TRBJ2-7; D is undetermined. Specimen: CD4+ or CD8+ T cells sorted from blood, collected in a trial of the OX40 agonist ivuxolimab. CDR3 coding DNA: TGTGCCAGCAGTTCACTCCAGGTCCAAGGTTCCGAGCAGTACTTC. The encoded protein is CASSSLQVQGSEQYF.